This record looks at one T cell receptor beta chain sequence and its context. The record originates from a study of blood T cell repertoires in COVID-19. Looking at the study overall: Samples taken during acute and convalescent COVID-19 were collected in the United States, Italy and Spain.

Produced via immunoSEQ multiplex PCR; TCRdb's table is partial and in-frame only. The data show 260,000 or so clones, 88% seen once. J lost 2 bases, V lost 3 bases, and 12 bases had no gene match. Germline CDR1 is SGHTA and CDR2 is FQGNSA. The CDR3 extends over 18 amino acids. The chain has TRBV7-2 and TRBJ2-5, with TRBD1 matching over 10 bases. The clonotype originates from a human donor in a cohort sampled during active COVID-19. Sequencing input: peripheral blood. DNA of the CDR3: TGTGCCAGCAGCTTCCCCACCTGGGGGGACAGGGGACAAGAGACCCAGTACTTC. Its protein is CASSFPTWGDRGQETQYF. The variable domain in full, completed from reference TRBV7-2 and TRBJ2-5, reads GAGVSQSPSNKVTEKGKDVELRCDPISGHTALYWYRQSLGQGLEFLIYFQGNSAPDKSGLPSDRFSAERTGGSVSTLTIQRTQQEDSAVYLCASSFPTWGDRGQETQYFGPGTRLLVL.